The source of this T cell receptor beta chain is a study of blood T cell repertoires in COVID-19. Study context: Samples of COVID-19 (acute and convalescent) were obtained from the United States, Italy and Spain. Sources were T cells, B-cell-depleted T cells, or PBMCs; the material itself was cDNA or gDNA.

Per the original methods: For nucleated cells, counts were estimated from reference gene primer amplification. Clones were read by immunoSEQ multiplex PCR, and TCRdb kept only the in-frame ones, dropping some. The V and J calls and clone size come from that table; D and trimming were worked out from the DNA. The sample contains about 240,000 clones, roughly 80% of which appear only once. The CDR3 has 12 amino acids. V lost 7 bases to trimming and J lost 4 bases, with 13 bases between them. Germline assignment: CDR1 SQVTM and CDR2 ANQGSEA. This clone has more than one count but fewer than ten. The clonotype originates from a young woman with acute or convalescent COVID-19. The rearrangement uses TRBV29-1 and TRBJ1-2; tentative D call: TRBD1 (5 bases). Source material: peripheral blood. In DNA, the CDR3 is TGCAGCGCCCTGGCAGGGCCCTATGGCTACACCTTC. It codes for CSALAGPYGYTF.